Listed below are T cell receptor beta chains from one sample, sequenced in a study of T cell changes during pregnancy in multiple sclerosis. The protocol was immunoSEQ multiplex PCR, while the TCRdb copy is restricted to in-frame clones and leaves out a portion. Of nearly 110,000 clones in the sample, roughly 92% were seen once. Specimen: peripheral blood, collected after pregnancy. The receptors originated from a female donor with multiple sclerosis, enrolled in a pregnancy study. Both conserved end residues are part of each CDR3. A D gene is named only where the DNA matches it firmly. Clone size is stated in some rows and not others, as once, few, many or a class when expanded.

D: TRBD2
V: TRBV9
size: -
J: TRBJ2-2
CDR3: CASSVVSGTNTGELFF
DNA: TGTGCCAGCAGCGTAGTAAGCGGGACGAACACCGGGGAGCTGTTTTTT

D: -
V: TRBV27
size: -
J: TRBJ1-1
CDR3: CASRPEGVTSTEAFF
DNA: TGTGCCAGCAGACCCGAGGGGGTTACCTCCACTGAAGCTTTCTTT

D: -
V: TRBV23-1
size: -
J: TRBJ1-5
CDR3: CASSQSKTDSNQPQHF
DNA: TGCGCCAGCAGTCAATCGAAAACAGATAGCAATCAGCCCCAGCATTTT

D: TRBD2
V: TRBV27
size: -
J: TRBJ2-2
CDR3: CASSFETSGSGELFF
DNA: TGTGCCAGCAGTTTCGAGACTAGCGGGTCCGGGGAGCTGTTTTTT

D: TRBD1
V: TRBV27
size: -
J: TRBJ1-5
CDR3: CASSLMQGANQPQHF
DNA: TGTGCCAGCAGTTTGATGCAGGGGGCGAATCAGCCCCAGCATTTT

D: -
V: TRBV7-3
size: once
J: TRBJ2-3
CDR3: CASSLGVTYTDTQYF
DNA: TGTGCCAGCAGCTTAGGTGTAACATACACAGATACGCAGTATTTT

D: TRBD1
V: TRBV7-9
size: -
J: TRBJ2-7
CDR3: CASGETGVGEQYF
DNA: TGTGCCAGCGGCGAGACAGGGGTAGGCGAGCAGTACTTC

D: -
V: TRBV6-1
size: -
J: TRBJ1-6
CDR3: CASSALTGLTYSPLHF
DNA: TGTGCCAGCAGTGCACTCACCGGGTTAACCTATTCACCCCTCCACTTT

D: TRBD1
V: TRBV28
size: -
J: TRBJ1-2
CDR3: CASGRPGQINYGYTF
DNA: TGTGCCAGCGGGCGACCGGGACAGATTAACTATGGCTACACCTTC

D: TRBD1
V: TRBV6-1
size: -
J: TRBJ1-6
CDR3: CASSGRGFLSNSPLHF
DNA: TGTGCCAGCAGTGGCAGGGGGTTCTTAAGTAATTCACCCCTCCACTTT

D: -
V: TRBV28
size: -
J: TRBJ2-2
CDR3: CASSLGTGELFF
DNA: TGTGCCAGCAGCCTAGGTACCGGGGAGCTGTTTTTT

D: TRBD2
V: TRBV19
size: -
J: TRBJ2-7
CDR3: CASSIVAGVVYEQYF
DNA: TGTGCCAGTAGTATAGTAGCGGGAGTGGTCTACGAGCAGTACTTC

D: -
V: TRBV5-4
size: -
J: TRBJ1-4
CDR3: CASSTQGSTNEKLFF
DNA: TGTGCCAGCAGTACACAGGGTAGCACTAATGAAAAACTGTTTTTT

D: TRBD2
V: TRBV2
size: -
J: TRBJ2-1
CDR3: CAGATSGRALGNEQFF
DNA: TGTGCCGGGGCGACTAGCGGGAGGGCCCTCGGCAATGAGCAGTTCTTC

D: -
V: TRBV30
size: -
J: TRBJ1-1
CDR3: CAWWETGHRNTEAFF
DNA: TGTGCCTGGTGGGAGACGGGACACAGGAACACTGAAGCTTTCTTT

D: TRBD1
V: TRBV6-1
size: -
J: TRBJ2-7
CDR3: CASSDRDRANYEQYF
DNA: TGTGCCAGCAGTGACCGGGACAGGGCGAACTACGAGCAGTACTTC

D: TRBD1
V: TRBV7-6
size: -
J: TRBJ1-1
CDR3: CASSTGTGGTEAFF
DNA: TGTGCCAGCAGCACCGGGACAGGGGGGACTGAAGCTTTCTTT

D: -
V: TRBV27
size: -
J: TRBJ2-2
CDR3: CASSYNTGELFF
DNA: TGTGCCAGCAGCTATAACACCGGGGAGCTGTTTTTT

D: -
V: TRBV27
size: -
J: TRBJ1-4
CDR3: CASSLSSGGDEKLFF
DNA: TGTGCCAGCAGTTTAAGCTCCGGGGGGGATGAAAAACTGTTTTTT

D: TRBD1
V: TRBV10-1
size: -
J: TRBJ2-3
CDR3: CASSPQGARDTQYF
DNA: TGCGCCAGCAGCCCCCAGGGGGCGAGAGATACGCAGTATTTT

D: TRBD1
V: TRBV2
size: -
J: TRBJ1-5
CDR3: CASSRDRGPNQPQHF
DNA: TGTGCCAGCAGTCGGGACAGGGGGCCCAATCAGCCCCAGCATTTT

D: -
V: TRBV19
size: few
J: TRBJ1-5
CDR3: CASSPQQVYQPQHF
DNA: TGTGCCAGTAGCCCTCAACAGGTCTATCAGCCCCAGCATTTT